Below, 12 T cell receptor beta chains from the same sample are listed, as sequenced in a study of OX40 agonist ivuxolimab in advanced cancers. Repertoires were generated with immunoSEQ multiplex PCR, while TCRdb's copy carries only in-frame clones and drops some. This repertoire shows about 17,000 clones, more than 85% found once; its top ten account for 25%. This specimen consisted of CD4+ or CD8+ T cells sorted from blood, obtained in a trial of the OX40 agonist ivuxolimab. The receptor source for this set is an adult with an advanced solid tumor such as melanoma, head and neck, liver or kidney cancer.

The genes are TRBV29-1 and TRBJ1-1; tentatively, D is TRBD1 (5 bases). Germline V CDR1 and CDR2: SQVTM, ANQGSEA. This CDR3 is 11 amino acids long. V was clipped by 5 bases and J by 7 bases, with 11 bases between them. The CDR3 sequence: CSVQEGYEAFF. CDR3 sequence (DNA): TGCAGCGTTCAGGAGGGGTATGAAGCTTTCTTT.

This clone is deemed large. V gene TRBV2 combines with J gene TRBJ2-5; 7 nucleotides line up with TRBD1. V shed 2 bases and J 5 bases; nucleotides not matched to a gene: 8. This CDR3 spans 15 amino acids. Germline V gene data show CDR1 as SNHLY and CDR2 as FYNNEI. CDR3 in amino acids: CASSELGQSGETQYF. The DNA of the CDR3 is TGTGCCAGCAGTGAACTGGGACAGTCCGGTGAGACCCAGTACTTC. Using reference TRBV2 and TRBJ2-5 for the parts outside the CDR3, the full variable domain is EPEVTQTPSHQVTQMGQEVILRCVPISNHLYFYWYRQILGQKVEFLVSFYNNEISEKSEIFDDQFSVERPDGSNFTLKIRSTKLEDSAMYFCASSELGQSGETQYFGPGTRLLVL.

This sequence joins TRBV19 and TRBJ1-2; no definite D call. The CDR3 loop spans 17 amino acids. CDR1 LNHDA and CDR2 SQIVND come from the germline V gene (reference sequence). Trimming removed 3 bases from V and 0 bases from J, with 17 bases in between. As DNA, the CDR3 is TGTGCCAGTAGTATGTTCGCGGGATTTGCTGCTAACTATGGCTACACCTTC. Translated: CASSMFAGFAANYGYTF.

The rearrangement joins TRBV27 to TRBJ1-5; D is unclear. The ends were cut back, 3 bases at V and 2 bases at J, with 8 bases in the middle. There are 14 residues in the CDR3. Germline assignment: CDR1 MNHEY and CDR2 SMNVEV (reference sequence). The CDR3, as DNA: TGTGCCAGCAGTTTTGGGCATGGCAATCAGCCCCAGCATTTT. It is translated as CASSFGHGNQPQHF.

By its share, this clone is medium-sized. The gene calls are TRBV27 and TRBJ2-3; D perhaps matches TRBD1 (6 bases). The ends were cut back, 5 bases at V and 10 bases at J, with 16 bases in the middle. This CDR3 comprises 13 residues. From germline, CDR1 is MNHEY and CDR2 SMNVEV (reference sequence). CDR3 loop: CASSLARDTPQYF. The CDR3 region has the DNA TGTGCCAGCAGTCTTGCTCGGGACACTCCGCAGTATTTT.

The chain carries TRBV27 and TRBJ2-1; 8 bases agree with TRBD2. Germline-derived CDR1 and CDR2 are MNHEY and SMNVEV (reference sequence). The CDR3 spans 15 residues. Unmatched junction bases numbered 9, after V lost 8 bases and J lost 3 bases. The CDR3, as DNA: TGTGCCAGCTCGTTCGGGAGGGGAGGCTACAATGAGCAGTTCTTC. The encoded protein is CASSFGRGGYNEQFF.

This chain connects TRBV6-6 to TRBJ1-5; 9 bases agree with TRBD1. V shed 5 bases and J 2 bases; nucleotides not matched to a gene: 4. This CDR3 region has 15 residues. Germline lookup yields CDR1 MNHNY and CDR2 SVGAGI (reference sequence). The CDR3 protein is CASSPTGGGNQPQHF. CDR3 nucleotide sequence: TGTGCCAGCAGTCCCACAGGGGGCGGCAATCAGCCCCAGCATTTT.

V usage is TRBV13 and J usage is TRBJ2-1; D gene ambiguous. This CDR3 is built from 15 residues. Per the germline V gene, CDR1 is PRHDT and CDR2 is FYEKMQ (reference sequence). Trimming stripped 3 bases from V and 5 bases from J, with 14 bases between. The CDR3 loop reads CASSFPLSRDNEQFF. The CDR3 coding sequence is TGTGCCAGCAGCTTTCCCCTCTCCCGGGACAATGAGCAGTTCTTC.

The V and J genes are TRBV7-8 and TRBJ1-1; unclear D gene. The CDR3 runs to 15 residues. V lost 2 bases and J 0 bases, leaving 10 bases between the germline ends. The germline CDR1 and CDR2 sequences are SGHVS and FQNEAQ. Here the CDR3 DNA reads TGTGCCAGCAGCTTAAATTCCGGGATGAACACTGAAGCTTTCTTT. Translating gives CASSLNSGMNTEAFF.

The CDR3 DNA reads TGTGCCAGCGCCGCCGCAAGCACTGAAGCTTTCTTT. This encodes CASAAASTEAFF. The genes are TRBV27 and TRBJ1-1; the D is unclear. The CDR3 contains 12 residues. Trimming took off 8 bases at V and 4 bases at J, with 11 bases between the two ends. Per germline, CDR1 MNHEY and CDR2 SMNVEV (reference sequence).

The chain carries TRBV7-9 and TRBJ2-1; 15 bases agree with TRBD2. The CDR3 sequence is 18 residues long. Looked up from germline, CDR1 is SEHNR and CDR2 is FQNEAQ (reference sequence). With V trimmed by 5 bases and J by 5 bases, 10 bases remained unmatched. The CDR3 is CASSPGLAGGNTHNEQFF. In DNA, the CDR3 is TGTGCCAGCAGCCCCGGACTAGCGGGGGGGAATACCCACAATGAGCAGTTCTTC.

The rearrangement links TRBV7-8 to TRBJ2-1; unclear D gene. This CDR3 comprises 17 residues. The germline V and J ends were trimmed by 3 bases and 7 bases, with 22 bases remaining between them. Looked up from germline, CDR1 is SGHVS and CDR2 is FQNEAQ. The CDR3 region has the DNA TGTGCCAGCAGCTTCCCTTTTTTAGTCGTTGGTAAAAATGAGCAGTTCTTC. It translates to CASSFPFLVVGKNEQFF.